The entry below describes one T cell receptor beta chain. Antigen unknown. PCR used 60 Vbeta primers and 13 Jbeta primers. Some clones are missing from TCRdb's copy, which holds only in-frame ones; the method was immunoSEQ multiplex PCR. Among hundreds of thousands of clones listed, about 80% were seen once. This entry is derived from a study of cytomegalovirus exposure and HLA in healthy donors. On the study more broadly: Findings of an earlier analysis included under 140 million unique TCR beta sequences from roughly 180 million T cells. Whole-study findings and limits: A few of the chains that were CMV-associated were confirmed in vitro to be specific for CMV antigens. Earlier results showed most TCR beta V segments being productive about 87% or about 30% of the time. Some segments of the V type, notably TRBV6-2 and TRBV6-3, were excluded as indistinguishable.

V was shortened by 3 bases and J by 2 bases, with 14 bases between the two germline ends. Germline V gene data show CDR1 as SEHNR and CDR2 as FQNEAQ (reference sequence). The CDR3 extends over 16 amino acids. The clonotype comes from a male donor in good health and CMV-seronegative. This chain uses TRBV7-9 with TRBJ1-5; D call uncertain. Source material: PBMCs. The CDR3 loop is CASSLGLGVGNQPQHF. The CDR3 DNA sequence: TGTGCCAGCAGCTTGGGGTTGGGAGTGGGCAATCAGCCCCAGCATTTT.